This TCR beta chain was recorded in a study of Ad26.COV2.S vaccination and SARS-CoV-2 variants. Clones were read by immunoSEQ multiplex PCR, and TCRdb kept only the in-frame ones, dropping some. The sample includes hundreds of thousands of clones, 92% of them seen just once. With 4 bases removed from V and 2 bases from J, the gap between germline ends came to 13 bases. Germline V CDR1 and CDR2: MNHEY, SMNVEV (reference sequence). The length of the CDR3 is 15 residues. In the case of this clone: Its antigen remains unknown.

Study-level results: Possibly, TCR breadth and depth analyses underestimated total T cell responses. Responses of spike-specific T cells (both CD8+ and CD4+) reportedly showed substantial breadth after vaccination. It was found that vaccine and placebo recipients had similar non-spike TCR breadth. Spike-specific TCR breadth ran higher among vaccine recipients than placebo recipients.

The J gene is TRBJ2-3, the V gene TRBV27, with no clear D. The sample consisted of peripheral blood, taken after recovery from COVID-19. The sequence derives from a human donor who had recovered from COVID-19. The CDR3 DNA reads TGTGCCAGCAGTTCTTCTGGTTCACTCACAGATACGCAGTATTTT. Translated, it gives CASSSSGSLTDTQYF.